These T cell receptor beta chains were read from a single sample in a study of cytomegalovirus exposure and HLA in healthy donors. Sequencing was performed with immunoSEQ multiplex PCR; in TCRdb, only in-frame clones are kept and a portion is missing. The sample gives some 140,000 clones, 75% to 85% of which show up once; over 1.3% is in the top ten. The material sequenced was PBMCs. The receptor set was obtained from a woman aged 40 to 49 in good health and CMV-seronegative. The CDR3 runs from the conserved cysteine through the conserved F or W. A D gene is named only where the DNA matches it firmly. Not every row has a clone size; where given, it reads once, few, many or a size class.

d_call: -; v_call: TRBV5-1; j_call: TRBJ2-7; clone_size: -; cdr3_nt: TGCGCCAGCAGCTTGGTATCGGGGAAAGGCTCCTACGAGCAGTACTTC; cdr3_aa: CASSLVSGKGSYEQYF
d_call: -; v_call: TRBV5-5; j_call: TRBJ2-5; clone_size: -; cdr3_nt: TGTGCCAGCAGCTTCGTGGAGACCCAGTACTTC; cdr3_aa: CASSFVETQYF
d_call: -; v_call: TRBV7-9; j_call: TRBJ2-2; clone_size: -; cdr3_nt: TGTGCCAGCAGCGCCAGGGGCACCGGGGAGCTGTTTTTT; cdr3_aa: CASSARGTGELFF
d_call: -; v_call: TRBV5-4; j_call: TRBJ2-7; clone_size: -; cdr3_nt: TGTGCCAGCAGCTTGGTGCAAGCGGGCACGGGGGAGCAGTACTTC; cdr3_aa: CASSLVQAGTGEQYF
d_call: -; v_call: TRBV7-2; j_call: TRBJ2-7; clone_size: -; cdr3_nt: TGTGCCAGCAGCTTGACAACAACCTACGAGCAGTACTTC; cdr3_aa: CASSLTTTYEQYF
d_call: TRBD2; v_call: TRBV19; j_call: TRBJ2-1; clone_size: -; cdr3_nt: TGTGCCAGTACCACGGGACTAGCGGGAGACAATGAGCAGTTCTTC; cdr3_aa: CASTTGLAGDNEQFF
d_call: TRBD1; v_call: TRBV2; j_call: TRBJ1-6; clone_size: -; cdr3_nt: TGTGCCAGCATTCCGGGACAGGGGGGTTCACCCCTCCACTTT; cdr3_aa: CASIPGQGGSPLHF
d_call: -; v_call: TRBV4-3; j_call: TRBJ1-5; clone_size: -; cdr3_nt: TGCGCCAGCAGCCAAGGCTCAGGGCCTTTGAGCAATCAGCCCCAGCATTTT; cdr3_aa: CASSQGSGPLSNQPQHF
d_call: TRBD1; v_call: TRBV4-3; j_call: TRBJ1-2; clone_size: -; cdr3_nt: TGCGCCAGCAGCCAAGTGGACAGGTCTATTAACTATGGCTACACCTTC; cdr3_aa: CASSQVDRSINYGYTF
d_call: -; v_call: TRBV6-1; j_call: TRBJ1-1; clone_size: few; cdr3_nt: TGTGCCAGCAGCGAATGGAGAGCTTTCTTT; cdr3_aa: CASSEWRAFF
d_call: -; v_call: TRBV27; j_call: TRBJ1-1; clone_size: -; cdr3_nt: TGTGCCAGCAGTAGACAGTTTAAACCCACTGAAGCTTTCTTT; cdr3_aa: CASSRQFKPTEAFF
d_call: TRBD1; v_call: TRBV19; j_call: TRBJ2-1; clone_size: -; cdr3_nt: TGTGCCAGTAGTATAGGGACGGGACAGACAGCCAACTATGAGCAGTTCTTC; cdr3_aa: CASSIGTGQTANYEQFF
d_call: TRBD2; v_call: TRBV9; j_call: TRBJ2-7; clone_size: -; cdr3_nt: TGTGCCAGCAGCGTAGCCGGGGGGTCTGGCGGCTACGAGCAGTACTTC; cdr3_aa: CASSVAGGSGGYEQYF
d_call: -; v_call: TRBV4-3; j_call: TRBJ2-7; clone_size: -; cdr3_nt: TGCGCCAGCAGCCCCTCGTCGACAAACTCCTACGAGCAGTACTTC; cdr3_aa: CASSPSSTNSYEQYF
d_call: TRBD1; v_call: TRBV10-1; j_call: TRBJ1-6; clone_size: -; cdr3_nt: TGCGCCAGCACGGGACAGGGGAATTCACCCCTCCACTTT; cdr3_aa: CASTGQGNSPLHF
d_call: TRBD1; v_call: TRBV2; j_call: TRBJ1-2; clone_size: -; cdr3_nt: TGTGCCAGCAGTGACGGAGTTAGGGGGCATGGCTACACCTTC; cdr3_aa: CASSDGVRGHGYTF